This T cell receptor beta chain was obtained from a study of blood T cells in healthy people across ages. Study results and limitations: It was not possible, with unsorted PBMCs, to conclusively compare naive and antigen-experienced cells. Higher diversity and more naive CD4+ cells were features of long-lived donors, compared to aged donors.

With a J-beta primer mix and a sample-barcoded 5' primer, a second PCR ran roughly 6 to 11 cycles. Every cDNA was tagged by a template-switch adaptor with 12 random nucleotides. TCRdb redid the calling of the 5' RACE reads with MiXCR, one entry per CDR3 protein. The data contain more than 600,000 distinct CDR3 sequences, roughly 25% of them singletons. The CDR3 is 17 amino acids. Trimming took 0 bases from V and 0 from J, leaving 16 bases between them. Per germline, CDR1 SGHRS and CDR2 YFSETQ. The table lists this clonotype with a few counts. What it binds is unknown. These same records also appear under a second study, on T cells of mothers and their children. That source reports: Similar effects of thymic selection on TCR recombination output were recorded in related and unrelated pairs.

The genes are TRBV5-1 and TRBJ2-7, with D uncertain. The sequenced sample consisted of blood. This sequence originates from a boy younger than 18 in good health. The CDR3, as DNA: TGCGCCAGCAGCTTGGTAGGAGTGGGTCGCAGCTCCTACGAGCAGTACTTC. Translating it yields CASSLVGVGRSSYEQYF.